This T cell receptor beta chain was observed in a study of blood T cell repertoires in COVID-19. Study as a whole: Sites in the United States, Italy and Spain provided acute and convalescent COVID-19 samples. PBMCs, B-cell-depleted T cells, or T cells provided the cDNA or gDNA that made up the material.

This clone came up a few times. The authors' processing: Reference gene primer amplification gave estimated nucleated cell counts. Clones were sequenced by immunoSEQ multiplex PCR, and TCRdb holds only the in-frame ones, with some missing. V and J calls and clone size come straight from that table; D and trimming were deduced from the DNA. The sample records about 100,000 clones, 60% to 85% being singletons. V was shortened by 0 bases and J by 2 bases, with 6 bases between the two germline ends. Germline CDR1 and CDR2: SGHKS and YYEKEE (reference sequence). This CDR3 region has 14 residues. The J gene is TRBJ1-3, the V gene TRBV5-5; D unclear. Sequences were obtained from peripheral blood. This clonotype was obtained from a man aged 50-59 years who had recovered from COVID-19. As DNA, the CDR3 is TGTGCCAGCAGCTTGGGGCAGGCTGGAAACACCATATATTTT. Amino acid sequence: CASSLGQAGNTIYF. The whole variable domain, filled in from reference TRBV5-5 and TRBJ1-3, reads DAGVTQSPTHLIKTRGQQVTLRCSPISGHKSVSWYQQVLGQGPQFIFQYYEKEERGRGNFPDRFSARQFPNYSSELNVNALLLGDSALYLCASSLGQAGNTIYFGEGSWLTVV.